This TCR beta chain was sequenced during a study of T cell responses to AZD1222 COVID-19 vaccine. A note on this clone: What it binds is not known.

This CDR3 is built from 16 residues. In germline, CDR1 is SGHNT, CDR2 YYREEE (reference sequence). The V and J ends lost 4 bases and 3 bases, in that order; junction bases with no gene match: 5. Study-wide results and limits: There were mostly white British donors and more females than males, and clonal diversity was possibly underestimated. Dominant CD4 TCR responses targeted spike regions 160-218 and 743-854.

Clones were sequenced by immunoSEQ multiplex PCR, and TCRdb holds only the in-frame ones, with some missing. The sample has 95,000 to 150,000 clones; approximately 90% are singletons. The chain employs TRBV5-4 and TRBJ1-3, with 12 bases identical to TRBD1. The material was peripheral blood, obtained on day 0 of MenACWY control vaccination. This sequence was found in an adult in good health. CDR3 in DNA: TGTGCCAGCAGCCCAGGGACAGGGGGCAGTGGAAACACCATATATTTT. The encoded protein is CASSPGTGGSGNTIYF.